This record concerns one T cell receptor (beta chain) sequence. This clonotype was found many times. Its antigen remains unidentified. Base qualities are not provided; no much larger clone lies one nucleotide away. Ophthalmopathy patients had moderately to severely active disease, Clinical Activity Score of at least 3, NOSPECS grade of at least 4, and duration under 3 months. Patients with uncontrolled infections, other autoimmune diseases, pregnancy or lactation were excluded. Clinical symptoms, serum thyroxine and TRAb, thyroid ultrasound, and orbital computed tomography formed the basis for the diagnoses. Ficoll-Paque density gradient centrifugation was used to isolate PBMCs from approximately 10 ml of fresh peripheral blood. Total RNA was extracted using Trizol reagent, and RNA quality was assessed on an Agilent 2100 Bioanalyzer. TCR beta CDR3 regions were amplified from RNA transcripts. For the first round of RT-PCR on the TCR CDR3, the HTBI primer set was used together with the Qiagen OneStep RT-PCR kit. The libraries were constructed in a second round of multiplex PCR and then size-selected and purified. Sequencing of the libraries was done on an Illumina HiSeq2000 using paired-end 100 bp reads. Concerning the study's data processing: SOAPnuke was used to process the raw data, throwing out any read that contained adapters or uncalled bases, had a mean Phred below 15, or lacked an exact constant-primer or identifier match. High-quality paired reads were merged with COPE v1.2.5, and unique nucleotide sequences were defined as clonotypes. MiTCR v1.1 was used to align clonotypes to the IMGT TRBV, TRBD and TRBJ reference segments. The analysis included only V-J combinations with a frequency above 0.0001, which together covered roughly 99% of the repertoires. The TCS score was defined as F50 (clonal expansion) divided by E x V (chaos), with BLOSUM62-based TCRdist calculated between CDR3 peptides within each V-J. Welch's t-statistics and random forest reduced just over 500 V-J features to 10 to 15, which were used in a naive Bayes classifier (R e1071). Starting from the raw public reads, TCRdb applied fastp trimming at Q25, assembled clones with MiXCR and retained in-frame beta chains. Every distinct CDR3 protein forms one entry, paired with its most common genes and DNA. The V and J calls and clone size are TCRdb's, not the authors'. A total of 450,000 to 550,000 distinct CDR3 sequences appear in this sample, around a quarter of them only once. The leading ten clones occupy over 9% of the sample.

Based on the germline V gene, the CDR1 and CDR2 sequences are ENHRY and SYGVKD. The cysteine opens and the phenylalanine closes a CDR3 of 13 amino acids. CDR3 DNA only is kept here, 39 bases in frame from base 1. Between the V and J ends, shortened by 2 bases and 3 bases respectively, the junction contains 7 bases. These data belong to a study of T cells in Graves' hyperthyroidism and ophthalmopathy (dated by TCRdb to between 2019 and 2020). Regarding the study in general: Peripheral blood samples were taken at initial diagnosis, before any treatment was given. The 100 or so discovery patients were divided at random into training and test sets in a 7:3 ratio. A discovery cohort of about a hundred patients, roughly 45 with Graves' ophthalmopathy and 55 to 60 with stable Graves' hyperthyroidism, was used to find distinguishing TCR V-J signatures. In addition, the study compared T-cell repertoires in thyroid tissue and in blood from roughly six Graves' hyperthyroidism patients. The paper reports TCR Vbeta CDR3 sequencing of 140 or so peripheral blood samples: fewer than 50 ophthalmopathy, fewer than 80 hyperthyroidism and 17 progressor patients. Prospective prediction of ophthalmopathy was tested in an independent validation cohort consisting of 18 to 20 hyperthyroidism patients and over 15 patients who later progressed to ophthalmopathy. After blood sampling, hyperthyroidism patients were treated with methimazole at a starting dose of 30 mg daily, and ophthalmopathy patients were treated with high-dose intravenous methylprednisolone.

What the study reported, not specific to this receptor: Ophthalmopathy was separated from stable hyperthyroidism by a 13 V-J signature model, with just over 85% sensitivity and approximately 81% specificity obtained in cross-validation and 80%/75% obtained in testing. Most expanded thyroid clonotypes (frequency above 0.001) were also found in blood, which suggests that blood repertoires may mirror thyroid immune responses. In validation, the model predicted progression to ophthalmopathy a median of 6.5 months before onset, with approximately 70% sensitivity and 72.22% specificity. Sample size was not statistically predetermined, and investigators were not blinded to group allocation.

The receptor was isolated from a woman between 25 and 40 years old with Graves' ophthalmopathy. Sequencing was done on a sample of blood. The chain uses TRBV10-3 and TRBJ1-1; the D segment cannot be called with confidence. The DNA sequence is as follows: TGTGCCATCAGTGAGCTTGAGGACACTGAAGCTTTCTTT. Translated, it gives CAISELEDTEAFF.